This TCR beta chain was identified in a study of T cell responses to AZD1222 COVID-19 vaccine. Findings and limits, study-wide: Across spike, vaccine-associated CD4 TCRs were found, dominant at 160-218 and 743-854. The study found Spike-specific TCR breadth and depth rose after two AZD1222 doses. Donors were chiefly white British, with a greater number of females, and clonal diversity was perhaps underestimated. Among AZD1222 vaccinees, only six were seropositive at baseline.

Profiled with immunoSEQ multiplex PCR; TCRdb holds only in-frame clones, not every one. This sample yields roughly 120,000 clones, of which 88% are seen a single time; over 15% belongs to the top ten. A remark on this clone: Antigen specificity is unknown.

V was pared by 8 bases and J by 6 bases, with 12 bases of the junction left unmatched. CDR3 length equals 15 residues. Germline V lookup: CDR1 MNHEY, CDR2 SVGAGI. The V call is TRBV6-5, the J call TRBJ1-4; 7 bases are a match to TRBD1. Sequenced material: peripheral blood, taken on day 0 of MenACWY control vaccination. The clonotype comes from an adult in good health. The CDR3 DNA reads TGTGCCAGCCCAGGGGGGGGGTCGGGATATGAAAAACTGTTTTTT. Amino acids: CASPGGGSGYEKLFF.